This TCR beta chain was found in a study of CD8 T cells in ankylosing spondylitis. Regarding the study as a whole: The study identified a TCR beta motif of under ten highly homologous variants that appeared characteristic of ankylosing spondylitis blood. Some of these motif variants have turned up before, in reports on reactive arthritis synovial fluid and blood. Researchers reportedly found disease-linked clones significantly enriched in matched ankylosing spondylitis synovial fluid.

This clonotype has a count of ten or more. The antigen remains undetermined. Compared with germline, one end of the junction differs, possibly owing to a read error. In germline, CDR1 is MGHRA, CDR2 YSYEKL. The CDR3 contains 13 residues. One entry per CDR3 protein results from TCRdb running MiXCR on the 5' RACE reads. Among approximately 520,000 distinct CDR3 sequences listed, less than 6% were seen once. The chain recombines TRBV4-1 with TRBJ2-1, with 9 bases aligning to TRBD2. The sequence was obtained from a male donor with ankylosing spondylitis. Sample: blood, either unsorted or a sorted T cell fraction (not recorded which). CDR3 protein: CASSQGSGTSQIF. CDR3 DNA sequence: TGCGCCAGCAGCCAAGGATCCGGGACTAGCCAGATCTTC.